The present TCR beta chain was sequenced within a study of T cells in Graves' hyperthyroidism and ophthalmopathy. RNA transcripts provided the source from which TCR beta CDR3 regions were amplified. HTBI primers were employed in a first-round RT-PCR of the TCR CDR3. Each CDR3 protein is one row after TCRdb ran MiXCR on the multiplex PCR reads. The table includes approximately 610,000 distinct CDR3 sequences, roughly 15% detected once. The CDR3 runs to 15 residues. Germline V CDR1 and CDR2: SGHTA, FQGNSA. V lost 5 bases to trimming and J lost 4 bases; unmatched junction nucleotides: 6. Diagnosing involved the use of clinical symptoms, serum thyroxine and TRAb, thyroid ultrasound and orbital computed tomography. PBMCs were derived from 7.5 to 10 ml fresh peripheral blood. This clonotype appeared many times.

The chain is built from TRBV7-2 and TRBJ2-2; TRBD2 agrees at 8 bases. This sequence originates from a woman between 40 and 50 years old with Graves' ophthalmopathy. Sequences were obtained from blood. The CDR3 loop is CASSITGGLTGELFF. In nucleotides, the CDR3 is TGTGCCAGCAGCATAACGGGAGGGCTCACCGGGGAGCTGTTTTTT.